This TCR beta chain is from a study of T cells in Graves' hyperthyroidism and ophthalmopathy. RNA transcripts served as the template for amplifying TCR beta CDR3 regions. The HTBI primer set served for first-round RT-PCR of the TCR CDR3. TCRdb analysed the multiplex PCR reads with MiXCR anew, one entry per CDR3 protein. This table has 300,000 to 450,000 distinct CDR3 sequences, 15% appearing once. Trimming stripped 0 bases from V and 5 bases from J, with 9 bases between. This CDR3 contains 14 residues. Looked up from germline, CDR1 is SGHRS and CDR2 is YFSETQ. The table lists this clonotype with many counts.

The source of this sequence is a woman in her thirties with Graves' hyperthyroidism. The chain recombines TRBV5-1 with TRBJ2-1, with no clear D. Specimen: blood. The CDR3 sequence is CASSLAQPDNEQFF. CDR3 DNA: TGCGCCAGCAGCTTGGCTCAGCCTGACAATGAGCAGTTCTTC.